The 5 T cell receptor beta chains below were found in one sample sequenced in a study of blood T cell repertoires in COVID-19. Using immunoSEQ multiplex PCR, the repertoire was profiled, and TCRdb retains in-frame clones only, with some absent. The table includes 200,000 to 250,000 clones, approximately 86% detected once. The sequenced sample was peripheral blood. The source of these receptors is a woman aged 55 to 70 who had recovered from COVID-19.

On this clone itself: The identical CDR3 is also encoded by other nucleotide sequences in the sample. DNA of the CDR3: TGCGCCAGCAGCTTGGGGCAGGGAGGCGGCTACACCTTC. This gives the protein CASSLGQGGGYTF. The chain has TRBV5-1 and TRBJ1-2, with D perhaps matching TRBD1 (5 bases). Trimming removed 0 bases at V and 8 bases at J, with 11 bases between. CDR1 is SGHRS and CDR2 is YFSETQ in the germline V gene. The CDR3 sequence is 13 residues long.

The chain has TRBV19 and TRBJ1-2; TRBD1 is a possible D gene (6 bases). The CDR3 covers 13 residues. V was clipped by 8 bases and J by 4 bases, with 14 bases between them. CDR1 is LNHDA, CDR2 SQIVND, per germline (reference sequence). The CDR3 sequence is CASSRTELYGYTF. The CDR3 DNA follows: TGTGCCAGTTCCCGGACAGAGCTCTATGGCTACACCTTC.

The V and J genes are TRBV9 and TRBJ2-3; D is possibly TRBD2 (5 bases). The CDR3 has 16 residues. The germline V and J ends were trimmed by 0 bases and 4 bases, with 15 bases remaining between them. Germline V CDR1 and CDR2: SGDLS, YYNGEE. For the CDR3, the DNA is TGTGCCAGCAGCGTAGCTTACTCCCGGGGTCCAGATACGCAGTATTTT. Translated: CASSVAYSRGPDTQYF.

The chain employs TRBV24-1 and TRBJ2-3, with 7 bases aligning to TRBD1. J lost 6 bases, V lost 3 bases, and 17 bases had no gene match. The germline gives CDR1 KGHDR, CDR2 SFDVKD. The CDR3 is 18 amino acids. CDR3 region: CATSDRAFRDSRRDTQYF. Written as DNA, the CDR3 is TGTGCCACCAGTGATAGAGCTTTTCGGGACAGCCGAAGGGATACGCAGTATTTT.

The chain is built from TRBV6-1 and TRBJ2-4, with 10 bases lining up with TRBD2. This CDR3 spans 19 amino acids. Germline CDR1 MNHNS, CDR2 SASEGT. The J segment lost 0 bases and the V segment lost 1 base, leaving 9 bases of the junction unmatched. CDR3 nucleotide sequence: TGTGCCAGCAGTGAAGAAGTAGCGGGGGGCCTAGGAGCCAAAAACATTCAGTACTTC. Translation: CASSEEVAGGLGAKNIQYF.